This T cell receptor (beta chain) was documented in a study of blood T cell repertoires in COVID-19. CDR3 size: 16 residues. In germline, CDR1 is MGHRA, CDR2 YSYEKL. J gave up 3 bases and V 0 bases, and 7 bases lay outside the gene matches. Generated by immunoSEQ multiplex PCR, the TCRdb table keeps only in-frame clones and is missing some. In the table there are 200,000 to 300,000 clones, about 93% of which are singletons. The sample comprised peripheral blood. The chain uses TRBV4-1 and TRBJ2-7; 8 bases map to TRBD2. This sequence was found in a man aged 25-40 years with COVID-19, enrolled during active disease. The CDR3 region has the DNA TGCGCCAGCAGCCAAGATCCCAGCGGGGGATTCTACGAGCAGTACTTC. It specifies CASSQDPSGGFYEQYF.